The entry that follows covers one T cell receptor beta chain sequence. The specificity of this receptor is unknown. Base qualities were left out, and no much larger clone turns up one base away. TRB sequencing used genomic DNA with the immunoSEQ assay at survey resolution or the hsTCRB kit. Processing in the source paper ran as follows. The immunoSEQ software handled the initial read processing, while the LymphoSeq R package was used for the repertoire analyses. Clonality was calculated as 1 minus normalized Shannon entropy, and the Gini coefficient was also calculated for each TRB dataset. To infer phenotypes in unsorted samples, TRB sequences from sorted subsets of the recipient or donor were mapped onto the unsorted samples of the same recipient. TCRdb holds this immuneACCESS table with in-frame rearrangements only. Some clones are missing; in checked studies, unresolved V genes explain under half, and the rest has no known cause. For V, J and clone size, that table is used; D and trimming come from the DNA. The sample contains under 75,000 clones, around 93% of them found a single time. The ten biggest clones cover roughly 3% of the sample.

These data come from a study of T cells after posttransplantation cyclophosphamide listed by TCRdb under 2016. Regarding the research as a whole: The study tracked T cell repertoire reconstitution by TRB sequencing after myeloablative bone marrow transplantation using posttransplantation cyclophosphamide as GVHD prophylaxis. Because TRA and TRB clonality were tightly correlated in 8 or 9 samples, subsequent TCR analyses were focused on TRB only. Blood from every one of the 34 PTCy patients who had 1-year posttransplant specimens underwent TRB sequencing. Samples from around 40 PTCy-treated patients and about 17 related bone marrow donors of those patients were subjected to antigen receptor sequencing. Public TRB sequences were queried against a database of over 3,500 sequences associated with responses to pathogens, tumor antigens, self-antigens and alloantigens. TRB sequencing was also done on up to about 3 additional blood samples from 2 to 5.2 years after transplant in 3 patients, and on pretransplant blood from a handful of patients. Beyond this particular receptor, the publication reports: Donor-recipient similarity was low at 1-2 months but rose over the first year, and later blood repertoires were often dominated by donor CD8+ memory clones. Across roughly 45 patients, recipient CMV seropositivity and CMV reactivation were highly associated with TRB clonality; PTCy diversity was similar to CNI/methotrexate controls. The TRB repertoires of T cells infiltrating skin or the GI tract showed only limited overlap with the TRB repertoires found in blood.

Peripheral blood samples were provided by related bone marrow donors on the day of marrow donation. Peripheral blood and bone marrow mononuclear cells were isolated by Ficoll-Hypaque density centrifugation and were cryopreserved. Taken from cysteine to phenylalanine, the CDR3 has 15 residues. Of all the DNA, just the CDR3 is kept, 45 bases in frame from base 1. CDR1 and CDR2 (LNHNV, YYDKDF) derive from the germline V gene (reference sequence). The junction carries 9 bases between V and J, which are trimmed by 1 base and 3 bases respectively. Sequencing input: PBMCs. This TCR was sampled from a woman aged 25 to 39 in good health and a related stem cell transplant donor. The rearranged chain carries TRBV15 and TRBJ2-2; D gene: possibly TRBD2, on 6 matching bases. The CDR3: CATSRAGLDTGELFF. The bases are TGTGCCACCAGCAGAGCGGGACTCGACACCGGGGAGCTGTTTTTT.